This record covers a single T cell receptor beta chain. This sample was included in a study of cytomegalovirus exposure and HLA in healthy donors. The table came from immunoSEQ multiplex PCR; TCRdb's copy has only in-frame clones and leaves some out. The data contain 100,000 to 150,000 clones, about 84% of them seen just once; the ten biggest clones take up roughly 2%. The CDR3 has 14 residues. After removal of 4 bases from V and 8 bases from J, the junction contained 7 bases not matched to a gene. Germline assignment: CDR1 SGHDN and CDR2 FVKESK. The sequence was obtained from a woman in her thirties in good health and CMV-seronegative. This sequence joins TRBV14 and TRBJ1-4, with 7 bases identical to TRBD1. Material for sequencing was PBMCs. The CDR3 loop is CASSLTGMGEKLFF. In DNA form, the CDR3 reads TGTGCCAGCAGCCTGACAGGGATGGGGGAAAAACTGTTTTTT.